These T cell receptor beta chains were read from a single sample in a study of blood T cell repertoires in COVID-19. Sequencing was performed with immunoSEQ multiplex PCR; in TCRdb, only in-frame clones are kept and a portion is missing. The table shows more than 85,000 clones, with over 70% occurring only once. Sequenced sample: peripheral blood. The source is a human donor in a cohort sampled during active or convalescent COVID-19. The CDR3 runs from the conserved cysteine through the conserved F or W. D genes are given only for firm matches. Size is omitted from some rows. Given values are once, few, many or a class for expanded clones.

clone_size	v_call	j_call	d_call	cdr3_nt	cdr3_aa
-	TRBV4-1	TRBJ2-3	TRBD2	TGCGCCAGCAGCCAAGCGAAGGTAGCGGGCCCCGATACGCAGTATTTT	CASSQAKVAGPDTQYF
few	TRBV28	TRBJ2-3	-	TGTGCCAGCAGCATTCAGGGAATCACAGATACGCAGTATTTT	CASSIQGITDTQYF
-	TRBV19	TRBJ1-2	TRBD1	TGTGCCAGTAGCCCCAGACGAGTGGACAGGCAGAACTATGGCTACACCTTC	CASSPRRVDRQNYGYTF
-	TRBV7-2	TRBJ2-5	TRBD2	TGTGCCAGCAGCTTAGTACGGGAGGGCAAGTTGATGGAGACCCAGTACTTC	CASSLVREGKLMETQYF
once	TRBV6-2/TRBV6-3	TRBJ1-5	TRBD1	TGTGCCAGCAGTTACGACGCGCAGAGAACAGGGGGAAGGGAGCCCCAGCATTTT	CASSYDAQRTGGREPQHF
few	TRBV24-1	TRBJ1-4	TRBD1	TGTGCCACCAGTGATGGCAGGGGGCTCCCTCGGGAAAAACTGTTTTTT	CATSDGRGLPREKLFF
-	TRBV5-4	TRBJ2-5	-	TGTGCCAGCACCCCAGGGGCGCAAGAGACCCAGTACTTC	CASTPGAQETQYF
-	TRBV5-1	TRBJ1-6	-	TGCGCCAGCAGCTTGGCAGGGCCATATTCACCCCTCCACTTT	CASSLAGPYSPLHF
-	TRBV7-6	TRBJ1-3	-	TGTGCCAGCAGCTTAGTTCAGTCCTCTGGAAACACCATATATTTT	CASSLVQSSGNTIYF
-	TRBV18	TRBJ2-1	TRBD1	TGTGCCAGCTCACCACGACAGGGGGGGAATGAGCAGTTCTTC	CASSPRQGGNEQFF
-	TRBV4-2	TRBJ2-7	TRBD2	TGTGCCAGCAGCCAAGATCTTAAGCGGGAGTGGTACGAGCAGTACTTC	CASSQDLKREWYEQYF
-	TRBV13	TRBJ2-2	TRBD1	TGTGCCAGCAGTCTAGGACAGGCCCTCGGGGAGCTGTTTTTT	CASSLGQALGELFF
once	TRBV5-4	TRBJ1-2	-	TGTGCCAGCAGGCCCAGGGCAGCTAACTATGGCTACACCTTC	CASRPRAANYGYTF
-	TRBV5-1	TRBJ2-5	TRBD2	TGCGCCAGCAGCTTGGTTTCCGGGGGGGCCTCAGAGACCCAGTACTTC	CASSLVSGGASETQYF
-	TRBV6-5	TRBJ2-4	TRBD1	TGTGCCAGCAGTATCCGGACAGGGGGCCGAGGCATTCAGTACTTC	CASSIRTGGRGIQYF
-	TRBV6-1	TRBJ1-6	-	TGTGCCAGCAGTGATCCGACAGGCCTATATAATTCACCCCTCCACTTT	CASSDPTGLYNSPLHF
-	TRBV19	TRBJ1-2	TRBD1	TGTGCCAGTCGCACCGGGACAGGGATCTATGGCTACACCTTC	CASRTGTGIYGYTF
-	TRBV12-3/TRBV12-4	TRBJ1-1	-	TGTGCCAGCAGACCCCTAAACACTGAAGCTTTCTTT	CASRPLNTEAFF
-	TRBV19	TRBJ2-7	-	TGTGCCAGTAGTTTCCCGGGACACTCCTACGAGCAGTACTTC	CASSFPGHSYEQYF
once	TRBV7-2	TRBJ2-4	TRBD2	TGTGCCAGCAGGTCTGGCGGGGGCACCGCGGGAGGCATTCAGTACTTC	CASRSGGGTAGGIQYF
-	TRBV5-1	TRBJ1-6	-	TGCGCCAGCAGCGGACCCCGGGGGGGCTCCTATAATTCACCCCTCCACTTT	CASSGPRGGSYNSPLHF
-	TRBV6-2/TRBV6-3	TRBJ2-1	TRBD1	TGTGCCAGCAGTTACTGGGGACAGACCAGGGATGAGCAGTTCTTC	CASSYWGQTRDEQFF
-	TRBV27	TRBJ1-1	-	TGTGCCAGCAGTTTAAGAGGGAGCAGAGTACTCAACACTGAAGCTTTCTTT	CASSLRGSRVLNTEAFF
-	TRBV12-3/TRBV12-4	TRBJ1-1	-	TGTGCCAGCAGTTTAGTCAGGGAGGTAGCTTTCTTT	CASSLVREVAFF
-	TRBV7-2	TRBJ2-1	TRBD2	TGTGCCAGCAGCTTCTTTTTTGGGAGGGCCATAGGGGAGCAGTTCTTC	CASSFFFGRAIGEQFF
-	TRBV6-2/TRBV6-3	TRBJ2-7	-	TGTGCCAGCAGTTACGCTCGGAGGAAGCAGTACTTC	CASSYARRKQYF
-	TRBV7-9	TRBJ2-2	-	TGTGCCAGCAGCGCGATCGGGGGCACCGGGGAGCTGTTTTTT	CASSAIGGTGELFF
-	TRBV10-1	TRBJ2-3	TRBD2	TGCGCCAGCAGTGAGCGAGCGGGGCAGGGCCCCACAGATACGCAGTATTTT	CASSERAGQGPTDTQYF
-	TRBV18	TRBJ2-3	-	TGTGCCAGCTCGGGCGGCGGGCCCTACACAGATACGCAGTATTTT	CASSGGGPYTDTQYF
-	TRBV4-2	TRBJ1-1	-	TGTGCCAGCAGCCAAGCGGGGGGCGTCACTGAAGCTTTCTTT	CASSQAGGVTEAFF
-	TRBV21-1	TRBJ2-3	-	TGTGCCAGCAGCCCAGGGAAGGGGGCAGATACGCAGTATTTT	CASSPGKGADTQYF
-	TRBV4-1	TRBJ2-5	TRBD2	TGCGCCAGCAGCCAAGGAACCGGGACTAGCGGGGGGACGAGGTTAAAAGAGACCCAGTACTTC	CASSQGTGTSGGTRLKETQYF
-	TRBV27	TRBJ2-3	-	TGTGCCAGCAGTTTCTCTAGCCTCCCAGATACGCAGTATTTT	CASSFSSLPDTQYF